This T cell receptor beta chain derives from a study of CD8 T cells in Susac syndrome. The authors reverse transcribed about 0.5 to 1 ug RNA with random hexamers. Across 54 Vbeta and 13 Jbeta, TCR beta CDR3 was amplified with immunoSEQ multiplex PCR. TCRdb redid the calling of the immunoSEQ multiplex PCR reads with MiXCR, one entry per CDR3 protein. This sample yields some 110,000 distinct CDR3 sequences, of which roughly 94% are seen a single time; around 0.28% belongs to the top ten. J lost 7 bases, V lost 1 base, and 3 bases had no gene match. The CDR3 covers 13 residues. Germline V gives CDR1 SGHVS, CDR2 FNYEAQ.

The TCR was taken from a human donor with Susac syndrome. The specimen sequenced was CD8+ T cells from PBMCs. The rearrangement links TRBV7-6 to TRBJ2-5; 7 nucleotides match TRBD2. CDR3: CASSLDRGGTQYF. As DNA, the CDR3 is TGTGCCAGCAGCTTAGACCGCGGGGGGACCCAGTACTTC.